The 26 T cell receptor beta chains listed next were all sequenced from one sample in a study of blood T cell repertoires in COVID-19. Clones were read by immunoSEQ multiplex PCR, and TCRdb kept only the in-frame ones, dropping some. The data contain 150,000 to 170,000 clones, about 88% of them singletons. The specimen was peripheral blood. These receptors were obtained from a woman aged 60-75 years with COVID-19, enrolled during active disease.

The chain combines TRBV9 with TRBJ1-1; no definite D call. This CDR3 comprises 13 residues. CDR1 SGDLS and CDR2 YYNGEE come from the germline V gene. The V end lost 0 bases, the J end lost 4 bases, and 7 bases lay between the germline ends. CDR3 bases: TGTGCCAGCAGCGTAGGAGTAGCCACTGAAGCTTTCTTT. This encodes CASSVGVATEAFF.

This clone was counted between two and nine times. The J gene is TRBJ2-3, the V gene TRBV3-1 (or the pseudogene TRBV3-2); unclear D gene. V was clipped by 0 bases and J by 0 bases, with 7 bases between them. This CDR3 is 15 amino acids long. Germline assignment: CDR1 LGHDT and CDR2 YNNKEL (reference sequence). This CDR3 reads CASSQDLGSTDTQYF. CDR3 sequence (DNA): TGTGCCAGCAGCCAAGATCTCGGTAGCACAGATACGCAGTATTTT.

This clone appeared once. In DNA form, the CDR3 reads TGTGCCAGCAGCCAAACAGCCGAGCAGTACTTC. It codes for CASSQTAEQYF. The J gene is TRBJ2-7, the V gene TRBV3-1 (or the pseudogene TRBV3-2); D not certain. V was clipped by 2 bases and J by 6 bases, with 5 bases between them. This CDR3 is 11 amino acids long. The germline gives CDR1 LGHDT, CDR2 YNNKEL (reference sequence).

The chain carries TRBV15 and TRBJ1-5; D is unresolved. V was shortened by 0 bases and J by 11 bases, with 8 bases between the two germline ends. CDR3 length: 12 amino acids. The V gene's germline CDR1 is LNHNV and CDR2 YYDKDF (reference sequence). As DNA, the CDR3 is TGTGCCACCAGCAGAGACCTCGGGGCCCAGCATTTT. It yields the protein CATSRDLGAQHF.

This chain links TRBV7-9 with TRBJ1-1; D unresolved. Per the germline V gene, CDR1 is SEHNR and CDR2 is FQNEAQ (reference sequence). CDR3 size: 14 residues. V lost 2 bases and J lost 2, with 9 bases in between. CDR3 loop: CASSLTGINTEAFF. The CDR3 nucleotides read TGTGCCAGCAGCTTAACGGGGATCAACACTGAAGCTTTCTTT.

The CDR3 sequence is CASSQSPLAGGWNEQFF. In nucleotides, the CDR3 is TGTGCCAGCAGCCAGAGCCCTCTAGCGGGAGGTTGGAATGAGCAGTTCTTC. The chain has TRBV3-1 (or the pseudogene TRBV3-2) and TRBJ2-1; 11 bases match TRBD2. Germline CDR1 reads LGHDT; CDR2 reads YNNKEL (reference sequence). After removal of 3 bases from V and 7 bases from J, the junction contained 11 bases not matched to a gene. The CDR3 is made up of 17 amino acids.

CDR3 residues: CASGAHGQTNYGYTF. The CDR3, as DNA: TGTGCCAGCGGGGCACACGGACAGACCAACTATGGCTACACCTTC. The chain employs TRBV6-5 and TRBJ1-2, with a weak D call TRBD1 (6 bases). The V and J ends lost 8 bases and 2 bases respectively, with 18 bases between them. The CDR3 is made up of 15 amino acids. The germline V gene has CDR1 MNHEY and CDR2 SVGAGI.

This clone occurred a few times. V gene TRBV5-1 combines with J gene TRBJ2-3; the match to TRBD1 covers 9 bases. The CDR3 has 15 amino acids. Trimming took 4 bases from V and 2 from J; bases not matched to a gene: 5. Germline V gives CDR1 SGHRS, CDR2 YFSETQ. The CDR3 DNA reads TGCGCCAGCAGCGGGACAGGGACCTCCACAGATACGCAGTATTTT. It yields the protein CASSGTGTSTDTQYF.

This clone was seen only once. The chain's CDR3 is CASSQPISGYGYTF. CDR3 coding DNA: TGTGCCAGCAGCCAACCGATATCGGGCTATGGCTACACCTTC. V gene TRBV3-1 (or the pseudogene TRBV3-2) combines with J gene TRBJ1-2, with no clear D. CDR1 is LGHDT, CDR2 YNNKEL, per germline (reference sequence). V was clipped by 2 bases and J by 4 bases, with 11 bases between them. The CDR3 totals 14 residues.

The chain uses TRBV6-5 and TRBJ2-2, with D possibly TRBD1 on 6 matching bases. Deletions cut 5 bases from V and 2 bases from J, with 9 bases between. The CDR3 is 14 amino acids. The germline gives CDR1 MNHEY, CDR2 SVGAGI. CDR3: CASSRQVNTGELFF. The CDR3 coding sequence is TGTGCCAGCAGTAGACAGGTCAACACCGGGGAGCTGTTTTTT.

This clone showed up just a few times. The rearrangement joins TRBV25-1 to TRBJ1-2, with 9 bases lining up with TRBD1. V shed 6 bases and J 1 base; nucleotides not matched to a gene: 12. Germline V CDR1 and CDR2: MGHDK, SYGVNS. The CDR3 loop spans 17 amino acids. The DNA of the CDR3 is TGTGCCAGCAGCTCAGCGGACAGGGGACGATATAACTATGGCTACACCTTC. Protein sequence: CASSSADRGRYNYGYTF.

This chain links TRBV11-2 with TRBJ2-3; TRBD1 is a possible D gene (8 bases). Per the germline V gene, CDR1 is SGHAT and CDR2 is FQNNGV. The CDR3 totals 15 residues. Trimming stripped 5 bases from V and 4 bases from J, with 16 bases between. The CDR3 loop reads CASSTRTGRADTQYF. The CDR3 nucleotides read TGTGCCAGCAGCACCCGGACAGGGAGGGCAGATACGCAGTATTTT.

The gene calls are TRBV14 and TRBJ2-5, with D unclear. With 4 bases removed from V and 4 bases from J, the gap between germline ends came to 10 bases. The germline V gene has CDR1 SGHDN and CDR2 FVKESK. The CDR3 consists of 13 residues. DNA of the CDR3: TGTGCCAGCAGCCTGTGGGCAGGAGAGACCCAGTACTTC. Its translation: CASSLWAGETQYF.

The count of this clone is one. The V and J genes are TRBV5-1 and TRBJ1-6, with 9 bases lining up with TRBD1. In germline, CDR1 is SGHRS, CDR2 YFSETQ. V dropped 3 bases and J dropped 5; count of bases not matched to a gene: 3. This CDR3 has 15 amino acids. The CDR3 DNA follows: TGCGCCAGCAGCTGGGACAGGGTGAATAATTCACCCCTCCACTTT. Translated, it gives CASSWDRVNNSPLHF.

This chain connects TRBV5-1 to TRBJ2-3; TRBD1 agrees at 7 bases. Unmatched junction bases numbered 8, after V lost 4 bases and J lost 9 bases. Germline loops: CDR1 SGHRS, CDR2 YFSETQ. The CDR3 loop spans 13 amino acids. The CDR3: CASSNDRVDTQYF. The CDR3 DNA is TGCGCCAGCAGCAACGACAGGGTCGACACGCAGTATTTT.

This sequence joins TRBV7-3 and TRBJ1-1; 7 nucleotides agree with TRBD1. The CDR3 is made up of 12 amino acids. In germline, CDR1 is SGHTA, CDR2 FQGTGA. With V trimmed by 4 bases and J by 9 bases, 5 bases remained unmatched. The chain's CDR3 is CASSSQTGKAFF. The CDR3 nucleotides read TGTGCCAGCAGCTCCCAGACAGGGAAAGCTTTCTTT. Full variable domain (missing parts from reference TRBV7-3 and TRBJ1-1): GAGVSQTPSNKVTEKGKYVELRCDPISGHTALYWYRQSLGQGPEFLIYFQGTGAADDSGLPNDRFFAVRPEGSVSTLKIQRTERGDSAVYLCASSSQTGKAFFGQGTRLTVV.

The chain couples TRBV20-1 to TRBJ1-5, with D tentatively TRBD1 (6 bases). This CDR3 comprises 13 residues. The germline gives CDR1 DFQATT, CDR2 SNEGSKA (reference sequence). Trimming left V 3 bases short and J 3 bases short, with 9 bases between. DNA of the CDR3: TGCAGTGCTAGTTACAGGGACAATCAGCCCCAGCATTTT. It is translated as CSASYRDNQPQHF.

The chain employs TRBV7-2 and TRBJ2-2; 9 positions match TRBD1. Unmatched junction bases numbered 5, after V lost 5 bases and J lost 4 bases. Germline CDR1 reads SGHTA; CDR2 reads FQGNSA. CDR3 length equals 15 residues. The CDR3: CASSPGQGLTGELFF. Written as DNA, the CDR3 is TGTGCCAGCAGCCCGGGACAGGGTCTCACCGGGGAGCTGTTTTTT.

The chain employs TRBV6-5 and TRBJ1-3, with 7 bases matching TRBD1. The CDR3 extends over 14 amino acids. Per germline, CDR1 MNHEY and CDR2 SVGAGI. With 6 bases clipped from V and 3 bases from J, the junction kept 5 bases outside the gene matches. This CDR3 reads CASRRTGDGNTIYF. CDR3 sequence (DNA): TGTGCCAGCAGGCGAACAGGGGATGGAAACACCATATATTTT.

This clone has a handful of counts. CDR3: CASSLARGSRAEAFF. CDR3 nucleotides: TGTGCCAGCAGCTTAGCTCGGGGGAGTCGGGCTGAAGCTTTCTTT. This chain uses TRBV11-1 with TRBJ1-1; a possible D gene is TRBD1 (5 bases). The CDR3 runs 15 residues. Per the germline V gene, CDR1 is SGHAT and CDR2 is FQDESV (reference sequence). V lost 0 bases and J lost 6, with 14 bases in between.

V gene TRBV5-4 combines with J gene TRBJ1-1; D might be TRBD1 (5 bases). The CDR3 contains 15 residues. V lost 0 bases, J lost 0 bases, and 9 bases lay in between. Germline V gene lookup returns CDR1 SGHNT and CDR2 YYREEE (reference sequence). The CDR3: CASSLGAGLNTEAFF. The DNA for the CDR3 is TGTGCCAGCAGCTTGGGAGCAGGGTTGAACACTGAAGCTTTCTTT.

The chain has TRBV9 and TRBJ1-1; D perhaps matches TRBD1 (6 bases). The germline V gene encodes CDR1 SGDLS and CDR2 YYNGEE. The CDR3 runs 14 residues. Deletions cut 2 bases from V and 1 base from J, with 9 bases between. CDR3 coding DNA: TGTGCCAGCAGCGTGATGGACAGGAACACTGAAGCTTTCTTT. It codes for CASSVMDRNTEAFF.

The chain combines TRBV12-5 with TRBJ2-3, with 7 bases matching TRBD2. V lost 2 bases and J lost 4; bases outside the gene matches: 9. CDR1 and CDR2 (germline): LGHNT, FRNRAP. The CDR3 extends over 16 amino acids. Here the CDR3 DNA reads TGTGCTAGTGGTTTGCCCTTTAGCGGGTTGTCAGATACGCAGTATTTT. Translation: CASGLPFSGLSDTQYF.

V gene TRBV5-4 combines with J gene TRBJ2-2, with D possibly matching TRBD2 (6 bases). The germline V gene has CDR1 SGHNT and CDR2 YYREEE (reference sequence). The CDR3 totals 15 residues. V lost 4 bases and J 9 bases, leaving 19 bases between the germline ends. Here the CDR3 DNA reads TGTGCCAGCAGCGCGCCGGGACTTCGAGATAGGGAGCTGTTTTTT. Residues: CASSAPGLRDRELFF.

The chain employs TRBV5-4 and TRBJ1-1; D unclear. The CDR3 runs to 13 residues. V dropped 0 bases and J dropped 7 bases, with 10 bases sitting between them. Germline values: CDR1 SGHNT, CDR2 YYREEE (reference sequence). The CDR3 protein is CASSLGVEREAFF. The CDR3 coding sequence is TGTGCCAGCAGCTTGGGGGTGGAGCGTGAAGCTTTCTTT.

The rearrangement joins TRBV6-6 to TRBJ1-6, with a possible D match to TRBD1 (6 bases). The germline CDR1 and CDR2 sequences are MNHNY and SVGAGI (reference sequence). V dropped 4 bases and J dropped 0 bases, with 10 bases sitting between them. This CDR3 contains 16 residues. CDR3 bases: TGTGCCAGCAGTTTCGGACAGAGCTCCTATAATTCACCCCTCCACTTT. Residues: CASSFGQSSYNSPLHF.